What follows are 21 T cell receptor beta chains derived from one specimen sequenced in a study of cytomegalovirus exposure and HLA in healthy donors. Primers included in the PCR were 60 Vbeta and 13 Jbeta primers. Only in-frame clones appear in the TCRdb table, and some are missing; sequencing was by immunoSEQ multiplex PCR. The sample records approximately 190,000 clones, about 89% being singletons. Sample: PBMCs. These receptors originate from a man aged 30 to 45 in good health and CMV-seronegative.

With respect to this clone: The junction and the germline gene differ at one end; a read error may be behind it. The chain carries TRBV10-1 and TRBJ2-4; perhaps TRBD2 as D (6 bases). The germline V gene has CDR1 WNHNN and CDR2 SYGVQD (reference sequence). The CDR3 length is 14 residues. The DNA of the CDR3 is TGCGCCAGCAGTCCGGGCGGGGAGGAAAACAGTCAGTACTTC. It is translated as CASSPGGEENSQYF.

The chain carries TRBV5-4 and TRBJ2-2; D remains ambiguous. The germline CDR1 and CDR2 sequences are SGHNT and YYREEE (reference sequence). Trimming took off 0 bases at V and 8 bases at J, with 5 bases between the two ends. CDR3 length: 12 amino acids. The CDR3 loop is CASSLGEGELFF. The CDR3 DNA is TGTGCCAGCAGCTTGGGCGAAGGGGAGCTGTTTTTT. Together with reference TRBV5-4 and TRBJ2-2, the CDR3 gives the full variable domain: ETGVTQSPTHLIKTRGQQVTLRCSSQSGHNTVSWYQQALGQGPQFIFQYYREEENGRGNFPPRFSGLQFPNYSSELNVNALELDDSALYLCASSLGEGELFFGEGSRLTVL.

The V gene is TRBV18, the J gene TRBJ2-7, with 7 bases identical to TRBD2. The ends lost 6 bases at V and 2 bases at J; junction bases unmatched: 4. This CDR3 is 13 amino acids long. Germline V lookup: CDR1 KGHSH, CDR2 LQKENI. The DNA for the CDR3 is TGTGCCAGCTCCGGGGGGTGGCCCTACGAGCAGTACTTC. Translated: CASSGGWPYEQYF.

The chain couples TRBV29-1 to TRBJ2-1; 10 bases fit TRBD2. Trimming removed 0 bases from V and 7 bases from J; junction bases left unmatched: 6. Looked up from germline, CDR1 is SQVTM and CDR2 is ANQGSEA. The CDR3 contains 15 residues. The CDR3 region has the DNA TGCAGCGTTGAAGATTTCAGCGGGGGGGGGAATGAGCAGTTCTTC. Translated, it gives CSVEDFSGGGNEQFF.

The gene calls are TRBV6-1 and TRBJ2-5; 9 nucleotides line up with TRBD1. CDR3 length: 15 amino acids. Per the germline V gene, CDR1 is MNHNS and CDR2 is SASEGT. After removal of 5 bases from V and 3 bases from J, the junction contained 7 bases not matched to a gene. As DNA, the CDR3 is TGTGCCAGCAGTACCGGGACAGGGTGGGAAGAGACCCAGTACTTC. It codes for CASSTGTGWEETQYF.

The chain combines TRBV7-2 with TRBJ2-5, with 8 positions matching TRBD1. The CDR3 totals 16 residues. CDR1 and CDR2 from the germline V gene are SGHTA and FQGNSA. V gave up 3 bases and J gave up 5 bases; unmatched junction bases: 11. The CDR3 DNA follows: TGTGCCAGCAGCTTCCCTCACCCAGGGGGCTTGGAGACCCAGTACTTC. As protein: CASSFPHPGGLETQYF.

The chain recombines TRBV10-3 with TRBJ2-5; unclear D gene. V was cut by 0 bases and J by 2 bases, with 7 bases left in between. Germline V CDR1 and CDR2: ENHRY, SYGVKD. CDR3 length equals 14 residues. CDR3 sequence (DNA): TGTGCCATCAGTGAGTCGAGTCTACAAGAGACCCAGTACTTC. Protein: CAISESSLQETQYF.

CDR3 sequence (DNA): TGTGCCAGCTCACCACCGGGCCCAGGTTACGAGCAGTACTTC. Amino acids: CASSPPGPGYEQYF. The chain joins TRBV18 to TRBJ2-7; D is unresolved. The CDR3 runs 14 residues. Per germline, CDR1 KGHSH and CDR2 LQKENI. The V end was cut by 0 bases, the J end by 4 bases, with 10 bases between.

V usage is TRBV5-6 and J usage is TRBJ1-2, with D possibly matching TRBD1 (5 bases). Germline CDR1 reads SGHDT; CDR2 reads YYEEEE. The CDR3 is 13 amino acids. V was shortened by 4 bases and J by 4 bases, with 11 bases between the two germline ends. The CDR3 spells CASSHDRLYGYTF. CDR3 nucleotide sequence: TGTGCCAGCAGCCACGACAGACTCTATGGCTACACCTTC.

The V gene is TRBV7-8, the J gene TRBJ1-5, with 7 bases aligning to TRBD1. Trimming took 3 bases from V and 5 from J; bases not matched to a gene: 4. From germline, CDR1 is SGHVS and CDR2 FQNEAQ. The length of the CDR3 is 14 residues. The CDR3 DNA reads TGTGCCAGCAGCTTCAGGGGGGCCCATCAGCCCCAGCATTTT. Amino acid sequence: CASSFRGAHQPQHF.

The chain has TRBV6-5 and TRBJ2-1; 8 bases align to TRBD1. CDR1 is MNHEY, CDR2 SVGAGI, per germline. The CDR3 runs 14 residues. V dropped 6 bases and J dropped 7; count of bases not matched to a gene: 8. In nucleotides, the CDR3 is TGTGCCAGCAGGATCGACAGGGGCGAAAATGAGCAGTTCTTC. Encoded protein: CASRIDRGENEQFF.

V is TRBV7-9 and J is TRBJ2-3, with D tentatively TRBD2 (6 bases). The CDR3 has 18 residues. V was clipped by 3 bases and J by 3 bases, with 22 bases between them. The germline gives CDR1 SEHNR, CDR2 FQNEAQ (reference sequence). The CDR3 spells CASSFPSDSGHDTDTQYF. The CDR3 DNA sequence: TGTGCCAGCAGCTTCCCGAGCGATAGCGGACATGATACAGATACGCAGTATTTT. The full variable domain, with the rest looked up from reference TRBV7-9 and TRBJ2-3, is DTGVSQNPRHKITKRGQNVTFRCDPISEHNRLYWYRQTLGQGPEFLTYFQNEAQLEKSRLLSDRFSAERPKGSFSTLEIQRTEQGDSAMYLCASSFPSDSGHDTDTQYFGPGTRLTVL.

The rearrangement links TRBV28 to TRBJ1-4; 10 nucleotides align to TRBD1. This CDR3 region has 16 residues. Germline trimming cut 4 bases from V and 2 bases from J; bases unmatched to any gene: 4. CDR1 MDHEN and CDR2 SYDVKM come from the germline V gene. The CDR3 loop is CASSSRQGATNEKLFF. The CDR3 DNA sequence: TGTGCCAGCAGTTCCCGACAGGGGGCTACTAATGAAAAACTGTTTTTT.

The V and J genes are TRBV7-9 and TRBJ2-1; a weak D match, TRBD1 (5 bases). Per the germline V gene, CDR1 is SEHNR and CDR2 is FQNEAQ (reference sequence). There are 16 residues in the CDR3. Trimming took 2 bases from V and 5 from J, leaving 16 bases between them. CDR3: CASSLRPQGLHNEQFF. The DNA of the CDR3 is TGTGCCAGCAGCTTACGTCCCCAGGGTCTCCACAATGAGCAGTTCTTC.

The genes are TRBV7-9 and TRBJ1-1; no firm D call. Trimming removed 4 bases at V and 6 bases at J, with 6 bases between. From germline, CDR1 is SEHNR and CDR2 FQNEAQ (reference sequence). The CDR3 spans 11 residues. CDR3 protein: CASSSSPEAFF. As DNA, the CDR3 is TGTGCCAGCAGCTCGAGCCCTGAAGCTTTCTTT.

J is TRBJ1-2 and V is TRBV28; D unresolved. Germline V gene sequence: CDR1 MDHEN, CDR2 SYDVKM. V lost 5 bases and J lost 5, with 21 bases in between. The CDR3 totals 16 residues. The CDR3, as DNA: TGTGCCAGCAGTCCCCTTGGCGGGCACCCAGATTATGGCTACACCTTC. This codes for CASSPLGGHPDYGYTF.

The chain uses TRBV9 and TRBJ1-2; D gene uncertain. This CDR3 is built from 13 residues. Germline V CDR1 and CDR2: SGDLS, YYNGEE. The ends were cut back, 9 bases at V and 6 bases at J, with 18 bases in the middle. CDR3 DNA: TGTGCCACCACCCGGGTGGGTCCAAATGGCTACACCTTC. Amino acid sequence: CATTRVGPNGYTF.

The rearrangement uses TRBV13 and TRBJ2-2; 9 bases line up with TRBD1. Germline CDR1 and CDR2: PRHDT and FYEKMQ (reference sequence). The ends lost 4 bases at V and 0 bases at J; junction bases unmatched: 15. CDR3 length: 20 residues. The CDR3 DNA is TGTGCCAGCAGCTCCACCGGGACAGGGAGGCCGGGGCCGAACACCGGGGAGCTGTTTTTT. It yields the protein CASSSTGTGRPGPNTGELFF.

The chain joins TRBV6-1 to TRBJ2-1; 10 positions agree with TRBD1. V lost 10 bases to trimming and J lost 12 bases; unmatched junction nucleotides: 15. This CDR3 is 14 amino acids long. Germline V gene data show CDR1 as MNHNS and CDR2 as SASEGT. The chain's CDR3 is CATFRDRGSLVQFF. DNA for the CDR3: TGTGCCACCTTCCGGGACAGGGGCTCCTTAGTGCAGTTCTTC.

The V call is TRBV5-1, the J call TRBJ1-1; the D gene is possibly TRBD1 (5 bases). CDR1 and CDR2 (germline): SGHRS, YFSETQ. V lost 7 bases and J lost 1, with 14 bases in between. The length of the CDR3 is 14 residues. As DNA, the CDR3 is TGCGCCAGCGGGGCGGGGGGGAAGAACACTGAAGCTTTCTTT. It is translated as CASGAGGKNTEAFF.

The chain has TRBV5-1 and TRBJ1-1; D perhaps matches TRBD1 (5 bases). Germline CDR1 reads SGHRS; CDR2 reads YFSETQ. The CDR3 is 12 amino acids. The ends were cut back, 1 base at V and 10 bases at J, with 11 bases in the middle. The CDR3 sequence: CASSLRGPGAFF. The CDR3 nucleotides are TGCGCCAGCAGCTTGAGGGGTCCAGGAGCTTTCTTT.